This T cell receptor (beta chain) appears in the sequencing data of a study of blood T cell repertoires in COVID-19. Looking at the study overall: The samples span acute and convalescent COVID-19 from the United States, Italy and Spain. Sources were T cells, B-cell-depleted T cells, or PBMCs; the material itself was cDNA or gDNA.

Germline CDR1 and CDR2: ENHRY and SYGVKD. The CDR3 spans 13 residues. V dropped 10 bases and J dropped 4 bases, with 14 bases sitting between them. Per the authors' pipeline: The assay estimated nucleated cells by amplifying reference gene primers. Produced via immunoSEQ multiplex PCR; TCRdb's table is partial and in-frame only. Clone size and the V and J calls come from that table; the DNA yielded D and trimming. The sample lists a few hundred thousand clones, roughly nine tenths seen once, with 1% to 1.5% in the top ten. This clonotype was sampled from a man aged 35 to 55 with acute or convalescent COVID-19. The V gene is TRBV10-3, the J gene TRBJ1-3, with TRBD1 as a possible D gene (6 bases). Sequencing was done on a sample of peripheral blood. CDR3 coding DNA: TGTGCCACCCTTACAGGGCCAGGAAACACCATATATTTT. It codes for CATLTGPGNTIYF.